The 32 T cell receptor beta chains below come from one sample, sequenced in a study of siplizumab effects on memory and regulatory T cells. Method: immunoSEQ multiplex PCR; TCRdb's copy keeps in-frame clones and lacks some. The sample records 100,000 or so clones, 92% being singletons. The sample was Tregs sorted from blood. The receptors derive from a human donor in good health.

The chain employs TRBV6-5 and TRBJ2-2; 11 bases are a match to TRBD2. The CDR3 is 15 residues long. Looked up from germline, CDR1 is MNHEY and CDR2 is SVGAGI. J lost 4 bases, V lost 6 bases, and 4 bases had no gene match. In nucleotides, the CDR3 is TGTGCCAGCAGCAGACTAGCGGGGAGCACCGGGGAGCTGTTTTTT. Its translation: CASSRLAGSTGELFF.

This chain uses TRBV5-1 with TRBJ2-3; no reliable D call. Germline V gene sequence: CDR1 SGHRS, CDR2 YFSETQ. V was trimmed by 4 bases and J by 4 bases, leaving 10 bases between them. CDR3 length: 13 amino acids. The CDR3: CASSGVTADTQYF. The CDR3 DNA is TGCGCCAGCAGCGGGGTGACCGCAGATACGCAGTATTTT.

The chain employs TRBV5-1 and TRBJ1-5, with 9 bases fitting TRBD1. This CDR3 has 15 amino acids. V lost 4 bases, J lost 5 bases, and 7 bases stayed unmatched. From germline, CDR1 is SGHRS and CDR2 YFSETQ. The CDR3 loop reads CASSAEGQGHQPQHF. In DNA form, the CDR3 reads TGCGCCAGCAGCGCTGAGGGACAGGGACATCAGCCCCAGCATTTT.

V and J are TRBV2 and TRBJ2-4, with D perhaps matching TRBD2 (6 bases). The germline CDR1 and CDR2 sequences are SNHLY and FYNNEI. V lost 6 bases to trimming and J lost 5 bases, with 11 bases between them. This CDR3 is 13 amino acids long. The CDR3 coding sequence is TGTGCCAGCAGGGAGGGACGGCAAAACATTCAGTACTTC. It specifies CASREGRQNIQYF.

The rearrangement joins TRBV7-8 to TRBJ1-1; tentatively, D is TRBD1 (5 bases). The V gene lost 3 bases and the J gene lost 1 base, with 18 bases spanning the gap. The CDR3 totals 17 residues. CDR1 SGHVS and CDR2 FQNEAQ come from the germline V gene. The CDR3 DNA sequence: TGTGCCAGCAGCTTTGGGGCGGGCTGGGGAGCGAACACTGAAGCTTTCTTT. Amino acid sequence: CASSFGAGWGANTEAFF.

The rearrangement uses TRBV5-5 and TRBJ2-3, with a weak D call TRBD1 (6 bases). There are 16 residues in the CDR3. Trimming took off 4 bases at V and 4 bases at J, with 19 bases between the two ends. Germline V gene sequence: CDR1 SGHKS, CDR2 YYEKEE (reference sequence). CDR3 nucleotides: TGTGCCAGCAGCCCGACCGGGACATTTGGCGCAGATACGCAGTATTTT. Its translation is CASSPTGTFGADTQYF.

The V gene is TRBV7-9, the J gene TRBJ2-2; TRBD2 matches 14 bases. The CDR3 is 15 amino acids. V shed 11 bases, J shed 5 bases, and the junction held 7 bases outside the gene matches. The germline gives CDR1 SEHNR, CDR2 FQNEAQ (reference sequence). CDR3 coding DNA: TGTGCCGGAGGGACTAGCGGGAGAAAAACCGGGGAGCTGTTTTTT. Its translation is CAGGTSGRKTGELFF.

The chain links TRBV19 to TRBJ1-1; possibly TRBD1 for D (5 bases). The CDR3 has 12 amino acids. Per germline, CDR1 LNHDA and CDR2 SQIVND (reference sequence). The ends were cut back, 5 bases at V and 6 bases at J, with 10 bases in the middle. As DNA, the CDR3 is TGTGCCAGTAGTCTCCTGGGGGCTGAAGCTTTCTTT. It yields the protein CASSLLGAEAFF.

This clone was observed once. The V gene is TRBV4-1, the J gene TRBJ2-2; 12 positions agree with TRBD2. There are 17 residues in the CDR3. Germline V gene sequence: CDR1 MGHRA, CDR2 YSYEKL. The V segment lost 5 bases and the J segment 8 bases; nucleotides outside the gene matches: 12. The CDR3 sequence is CASSIPPGLAGSGELFF. In nucleotides, the CDR3 is TGCGCCAGCAGCATCCCCCCGGGACTAGCGGGTTCGGGGGAGCTGTTTTTT.

The chain has TRBV2 and TRBJ2-7; tentative D call: TRBD1 (5 bases). V dropped 6 bases and J dropped 12 bases, with 18 bases sitting between them. Germline CDR1 is SNHLY and CDR2 is FYNNEI. The CDR3 is 12 residues long. The CDR3 loop reads CASRSTGAVGYF. The DNA of the CDR3 is TGTGCCAGCAGGAGTACTGGGGCGGTTGGGTACTTC. Full variable domain (missing parts from reference TRBV2 and TRBJ2-7): EPEVTQTPSHQVTQMGQEVILRCVPISNHLYFYWYRQILGQKVEFLVSFYNNEISEKSEIFDDQFSVERPDGSNFTLKIRSTKLEDSAMYFCASRSTGAVGYFGPGTRLTVT.

This clone has more than one count but fewer than ten. The rearrangement joins TRBV29-1 to TRBJ2-7; 9 positions agree with TRBD1. V trimming: 5 bases; J trimming: 1 base; junction bases outside the gene matches: 6. The CDR3 is 14 residues long. CDR1 and CDR2 (germline): SQVTM, ANQGSEA. In nucleotides, the CDR3 is TGCAGCGTTAGTGGTGACAGGGGGTCCTACGAGCAGTACTTC. Encoded protein: CSVSGDRGSYEQYF.

This clone was observed once. The V and J genes are TRBV19 and TRBJ2-7; 7 nucleotides match TRBD1. Germline CDR1 and CDR2: LNHDA and SQIVND (reference sequence). The CDR3 consists of 17 residues. Trimming cost V 5 bases and J 6 bases; bases outside gene matches: 19. The CDR3: CASSVEGPLQGSSEQYF. CDR3 coding DNA: TGTGCCAGTAGTGTCGAAGGGCCCTTACAGGGGAGCTCCGAGCAGTACTTC.

CDR3 coding DNA: TGTGCCAGCAGCTTGACAGTTCGAATGAACACTGAAGCTTTCTTT. This translates into CASSLTVRMNTEAFF. The V gene is TRBV5-5, the J gene TRBJ1-1; D gene ambiguous. This CDR3 comprises 15 residues. CDR1 SGHKS and CDR2 YYEKEE come from the germline V gene (reference sequence). V shed 1 base and J shed 0 bases, with 10 bases lying between them.

This chain uses TRBV5-5 with TRBJ2-1, with D maybe TRBD2 (6 bases). The V gene's germline CDR1 is SGHKS and CDR2 YYEKEE (reference sequence). This CDR3 is built from 14 residues. V was trimmed by 2 bases and J by 4 bases, leaving 10 bases between them. The DNA for the CDR3 is TGTGCCAGCAGCTTAGGCGGGAAATACAATGAGCAGTTCTTC. As protein: CASSLGGKYNEQFF.

V gene TRBV15 combines with J gene TRBJ2-1, with TRBD1 as a possible D gene (5 bases). The length of the CDR3 is 16 residues. Deletions cut 1 base from V and 10 bases from J, with 20 bases between. Per germline, CDR1 LNHNV and CDR2 YYDKDF (reference sequence). CDR3 amino acids: CATSRGQGGNYREQFF. CDR3 DNA: TGTGCCACCAGCAGAGGGCAGGGTGGTAACTATCGGGAGCAGTTCTTC. The whole variable domain, remainder taken from reference TRBV15 and TRBJ2-1, is DAMVIQNPRYQVTQFGKPVTLSCSQTLNHNVMYWYQQKSSQAPKLLFHYYDKDFNNEADTPDNFQSRRPNTSFCFLDIRSPGLGDTAMYLCATSRGQGGNYREQFFGPGTRLTVL.

J is TRBJ1-2 and V is TRBV5-1; 11 nucleotides match TRBD1. This CDR3 is 14 amino acids long. Germline CDR1 SGHRS, CDR2 YFSETQ. Trimming cost V 3 bases and J 6 bases; bases outside gene matches: 4. For the CDR3, the DNA is TGCGCCAGCAGCTCAGAGGGACAGGGGGATGGCTACACCTTC. It yields the protein CASSSEGQGDGYTF.

The chain joins TRBV2 to TRBJ2-4; 8 bases align to TRBD1. Germline CDR1 reads SNHLY; CDR2 reads FYNNEI. This CDR3 is built from 12 residues. V trimming: 6 bases; J trimming: 12 bases; junction bases outside the gene matches: 7. This CDR3 reads CASSNRGASQYF. The CDR3 bases are TGTGCCAGCAGCAACAGGGGGGCGAGTCAGTACTTC.

The chain carries TRBV5-1 and TRBJ2-5, with 8 bases matching TRBD2. The CDR3 is made up of 14 amino acids. CDR1 and CDR2 (germline): SGHRS, YFSETQ. Unmatched junction bases numbered 6, after V lost 8 bases and J lost 0 bases. The CDR3 is CASKERGYQETQYF. In DNA, the CDR3 is TGCGCCAGTAAGGAGCGGGGGTACCAAGAGACCCAGTACTTC. Drawing the rest from reference TRBV5-1 and TRBJ2-5, the complete variable domain is KAGVTQTPRYLIKTRGQQVTLSCSPISGHRSVSWYQQTPGQGLQFLFEYFSETQRNKGNFPGRFSGRQFSNSRSEMNVSTLELGDSALYLCASKERGYQETQYFGPGTRLLVL.

V is TRBV5-4 and J is TRBJ1-1, with 7 positions matching TRBD1. The CDR3 is made up of 16 amino acids. V gave up 0 bases and J gave up 4 bases; unmatched junction bases: 9. Germline CDR1 SGHNT, CDR2 YYREEE (reference sequence). CDR3 in amino acids: CASSLDKTGVPTEAFF. The CDR3 bases are TGTGCCAGCAGCTTGGACAAAACAGGGGTTCCCACTGAAGCTTTCTTT. The full variable domain, rest sourced from reference TRBV5-4 and TRBJ1-1, is ETGVTQSPTHLIKTRGQQVTLRCSSQSGHNTVSWYQQALGQGPQFIFQYYREEENGRGNFPPRFSGLQFPNYSSELNVNALELDDSALYLCASSLDKTGVPTEAFFGQGTRLTVV.

The rearrangement links TRBV11-2 to TRBJ2-7; 7 positions agree with TRBD2. Germline-derived CDR1 and CDR2 are SGHAT and FQNNGV. The CDR3 is 14 residues long. V lost 1 base to trimming and J lost 2 bases; unmatched junction nucleotides: 2. The CDR3 nucleotides read TGTGCCAGCAGCTTAGGTCGGGGGGCCTACGAGCAGTACTTC. Translation gives CASSLGRGAYEQYF.

The genes are TRBV19 and TRBJ1-4; 9 nucleotides agree with TRBD1. This CDR3 spans 16 amino acids. The V segment lost 3 bases and the J segment 8 bases; nucleotides outside the gene matches: 10. Germline V gene sequence: CDR1 LNHDA, CDR2 SQIVND (reference sequence). The CDR3 region is CASSIVPGQGYEKLFF. CDR3 DNA: TGTGCCAGTAGTATTGTTCCGGGACAGGGATACGAAAAACTGTTTTTT. Supplemented by reference TRBV19 and TRBJ1-4, the full variable domain reads DGGITQSPKYLFRKEGQNVTLSCEQNLNHDAMYWYRQDPGQGLRLIYYSQIVNDFQKGDIAEGYSVSREKKESFPLTVTSAQKNPTAFYLCASSIVPGQGYEKLFFGSGTQLSVL.

V is TRBV7-8 and J is TRBJ2-1, with 10 bases that match TRBD2. Germline trimming cut 4 bases from V and 10 bases from J; bases unmatched to any gene: 10. There are 15 residues in the CDR3. Germline CDR1 is SGHVS and CDR2 is FQNEAQ. The CDR3 loop is CASSSRTSGSREQFF. CDR3 nucleotide sequence: TGTGCCAGCAGCTCAAGGACTAGCGGTTCGAGGGAGCAGTTCTTC.

This clone was picked up one time. The genes are TRBV5-4 and TRBJ2-2; D is possibly TRBD1 (6 bases). V was shortened by 5 bases and J by 1 base, with 9 bases between the two germline ends. There are 14 residues in the CDR3. Germline CDR1 and CDR2: SGHNT and YYREEE (reference sequence). CDR3 loop: CASRGTLNTGELFF. In nucleotides, the CDR3 is TGTGCCAGCAGAGGGACACTGAACACCGGGGAGCTGTTTTTT.

This clone occurred once. V is TRBV5-1 and J is TRBJ2-3; D is tentatively TRBD1 or TRBD2 (5 bases each). Deletions cut 6 bases from V and 3 bases from J, with 11 bases between. The CDR3 totals 13 residues. In germline, CDR1 is SGHRS, CDR2 YFSETQ. The CDR3 region has the DNA TGCGCCAGCACGTCGGGACCGACAGATACGCAGTATTTT. As protein: CASTSGPTDTQYF.

The chain is built from TRBV19 and TRBJ2-3; 9 nucleotides align to TRBD1. The trim removed 7 bases at V and 3 bases at J, leaving 8 bases unmatched. Germline loops: CDR1 LNHDA, CDR2 SQIVND (reference sequence). This CDR3 contains 15 residues. CDR3 nucleotides: TGTGCCAGTAAAGGGTTGACAGGGGGGACAGATACGCAGTATTTT. Translated: CASKGLTGGTDTQYF. Combining the CDR3 with reference TRBV19 and TRBJ2-3 gives the whole variable domain DGGITQSPKYLFRKEGQNVTLSCEQNLNHDAMYWYRQDPGQGLRLIYYSQIVNDFQKGDIAEGYSVSREKKESFPLTVTSAQKNPTAFYLCASKGLTGGTDTQYFGPGTRLTVL.

This clone showed up just once. The J gene is TRBJ1-4, the V gene TRBV28; 9 positions match TRBD1. Germline V gene data show CDR1 as MDHEN and CDR2 as SYDVKM. This CDR3 has 14 residues. Unmatched junction bases numbered 10, after V lost 10 bases and J lost 7 bases. CDR3 loop: CATRKQGASEKLFF. DNA for the CDR3: TGTGCCACCAGAAAACAGGGGGCCTCTGAAAAACTGTTTTTT.

J is TRBJ1-5 and V is TRBV27; TRBD1 matches 8 bases. The CDR3 runs 13 residues. Losses at the gene ends were 4 bases for V and 5 bases for J; bases not matched to a gene: 1. Germline V gene lookup returns CDR1 MNHEY and CDR2 SMNVEV (reference sequence). The CDR3 region is CASSWGQDQPQHF. Here the CDR3 DNA reads TGTGCCAGCAGTTGGGGACAGGATCAGCCCCAGCATTTT.

The rearrangement joins TRBV7-2 to TRBJ2-3; possible D gene TRBD2, 6 bases. Germline assignment: CDR1 SGHTA and CDR2 FQGNSA. Trimming shortened V by 4 bases and J by 4 bases, and 18 bases separated the two germline ends. The CDR3 has 16 residues. Written as DNA, the CDR3 is TGTGCCAGCAGCTCGTCAAGGAGGGCCAAGTCAGATACGCAGTATTTT. It codes for CASSSSRRAKSDTQYF.

The chain couples TRBV6-1 to TRBJ2-7; D is uncertain. The CDR3 has 12 amino acids. V lost 4 bases, J lost 2 bases, and 6 bases lay in between. Germline V lookup: CDR1 MNHNS, CDR2 SASEGT. The CDR3 region is CASSGYTYEQYF. The CDR3, as DNA: TGTGCCAGCAGTGGTTATACCTACGAGCAGTACTTC.

The V and J genes are TRBV6-1 and TRBJ1-5; D is ambiguous. Germline V lookup: CDR1 MNHNS, CDR2 SASEGT. There are 13 residues in the CDR3. The V gene lost 6 bases and the J gene lost 0 bases, with 6 bases spanning the gap. The CDR3 loop is CASRVNSNQPQHF. The DNA of the CDR3 is TGTGCCAGCAGAGTCAATAGCAATCAGCCCCAGCATTTT.

The rearrangement uses TRBV5-1 and TRBJ1-1; the match to TRBD1 covers 7 bases. V lost 0 bases, J lost 1 base, and 9 bases stayed unmatched. The CDR3 totals 17 residues. Germline V gene sequence: CDR1 SGHRS, CDR2 YFSETQ. The CDR3 reads CASSLAPMTGQNTEAFF. For the CDR3, the DNA is TGCGCCAGCAGCTTGGCCCCCATGACAGGGCAGAACACTGAAGCTTTCTTT. The whole variable domain, remainder taken from reference TRBV5-1 and TRBJ1-1, is KAGVTQTPRYLIKTRGQQVTLSCSPISGHRSVSWYQQTPGQGLQFLFEYFSETQRNKGNFPGRFSGRQFSNSRSEMNVSTLELGDSALYLCASSLAPMTGQNTEAFFGQGTRLTVV.

This clone was counted a single time. The chain links TRBV5-1 to TRBJ2-3; 8 bases fit TRBD1. This CDR3 has 15 amino acids. Looked up from germline, CDR1 is SGHRS and CDR2 is YFSETQ. V shed 3 bases and J 2 bases; nucleotides not matched to a gene: 5. The CDR3 is CASSSATGDTDTQYF. CDR3 DNA: TGCGCCAGCAGCTCCGCGACAGGGGACACAGATACGCAGTATTTT.